The 14 T cell receptor beta chains below were found in one sample sequenced in a study of T cell changes during pregnancy in multiple sclerosis. Sequenced by immunoSEQ multiplex PCR; TCRdb stores in-frame clones only, minus some. The profile shows some 120,000 clones, roughly 95% of them singletons. Specimen: peripheral blood, collected after pregnancy. The receptors originated from a female donor with multiple sclerosis, enrolled in a pregnancy study.

This chain uses TRBV11-2 with TRBJ1-1, with D possibly TRBD1 on 5 matching bases. Trimming pared 5 bases from V and 6 bases from J, leaving 13 bases between. The germline gives CDR1 SGHAT, CDR2 FQNNGV. This CDR3 spans 13 amino acids. Here the CDR3 DNA reads TGTGCCAGCAGCCCCATGGGGGGATCTGAAGCTTTCTTT. Its translation: CASSPMGGSEAFF.

This chain uses TRBV7-2 with TRBJ2-2; 7 bases fit TRBD1. The CDR3 length is 15 residues. The V gene's germline CDR1 is SGHTA and CDR2 FQGNSA. V trimming: 1 base; J trimming: 5 bases; junction bases outside the gene matches: 4. The CDR3 loop is CASSLEPTGTGELFF. DNA for the CDR3: TGTGCCAGCAGCTTAGAGCCGACAGGGACCGGGGAGCTGTTTTTT.

The chain links TRBV10-3 to TRBJ2-7; D uncertain. CDR1 and CDR2 (germline): ENHRY, SYGVKD. CDR3 length: 14 amino acids. Trimming cost V 3 bases and J 9 bases, with 18 bases left between them. CDR3 DNA: TGTGCCATCAGTGATCGGCAGGCGAAGGCTGTGCAGTACTTC. This sequence encodes CAISDRQAKAVQYF.

The chain has TRBV5-1 and TRBJ2-3; 10 bases agree with TRBD1. Per the germline V gene, CDR1 is SGHRS and CDR2 is YFSETQ. After removal of 0 bases from V and 1 base from J, the junction contained 5 bases not matched to a gene. This CDR3 has 17 amino acids. CDR3 amino acids: CASSLGQGAFGTDTQYF. CDR3 in DNA: TGCGCCAGCAGCTTGGGACAGGGGGCGTTTGGCACAGATACGCAGTATTTT.

This chain links TRBV4-2 with TRBJ2-4; 10 nucleotides align to TRBD1. The ends lost 4 bases at V and 6 bases at J; junction bases unmatched: 18. The CDR3 contains 19 residues. Germline V CDR1 and CDR2: LGHNA, YNFKEQ. The CDR3 DNA is TGTGCCAGCAGCCCCGGGACAGGGGTTCCAGGCGCGGGGGCAAACATTCAGTACTTC. It specifies CASSPGTGVPGAGANIQYF.

CDR3 nucleotide sequence: TGTGCCAGCAGACCTGCCCTAGCGGGAAACACAGATACGCAGTATTTT. It translates to CASRPALAGNTDTQYF. The rearrangement uses TRBV13 and TRBJ2-3; 9 positions agree with TRBD2. Germline loops: CDR1 PRHDT, CDR2 FYEKMQ (reference sequence). V shed 6 bases and J 2 bases; nucleotides not matched to a gene: 9. The CDR3 sequence is 16 residues long.

The chain links TRBV5-4 to TRBJ2-7, with D possibly matching TRBD1 (6 bases). CDR1 is SGHNT, CDR2 YYREEE, per germline (reference sequence). CDR3 size: 15 residues. V shed 1 base and J shed 0 bases, with 11 bases lying between them. Written as DNA, the CDR3 is TGTGCCAGCAGCTTGTTCAGGGGCAACTCCTACGAGCAGTACTTC. It is translated as CASSLFRGNSYEQYF.

The chain links TRBV11-2 to TRBJ1-4; TRBD1 matches at 7 bases. Germline V gives CDR1 SGHAT, CDR2 FQNNGV. The junction had 2 bases not matched to a gene; V was cut back by 1 base and J by 0 bases. CDR3 size: 16 residues. The CDR3 is CASSLGDRPTNEKLFF. For the CDR3, the DNA is TGTGCCAGCAGCTTAGGGGACAGACCAACTAATGAAAAACTGTTTTTT.

V and J are TRBV7-2 and TRBJ2-3; D possibly corresponds to TRBD2 (5 bases). V lost 5 bases and J 2 bases, leaving 11 bases between the germline ends. CDR3 length equals 14 residues. Germline V lookup: CDR1 SGHTA, CDR2 FQGNSA. The CDR3 reads CASSNPGITDTQYF. The CDR3 DNA follows: TGTGCCAGCAGCAACCCGGGAATCACAGATACGCAGTATTTT.

V usage is TRBV29-1 and J usage is TRBJ1-2; D uncertain. This CDR3 is 12 amino acids long. V lost 1 base and J 1 base, leaving 4 bases between the germline ends. The V gene's germline CDR1 is SQVTM and CDR2 ANQGSEA. CDR3 region: CSVEGDNYGYTF. DNA of the CDR3: TGCAGCGTTGAAGGAGATAACTATGGCTACACCTTC. Filled out from reference TRBV29-1 and TRBJ1-2, the complete variable domain reads SAVISQKPSRDICQRGTSLTIQCQVDSQVTMMFWYRQQPGQSLTLIATANQGSEATYESGFVIDKFPISRPNLTFSTLTVSNMSPEDSSIYLCSVEGDNYGYTFGSGTRLTVV.

The V call is TRBV21-1, the J call TRBJ1-3; TRBD1, the D gene given by the table, was not confirmed from the DNA. TRBV21-1 is flagged as a pseudogene. The CDR3 length is 15 residues. DNA for the CDR3: TGTGCCAGCAGCGGGGCAGGGCTGAACGGAAACACCATATATTTT. Translating it yields CASSGAGLNGNTIYF.

Concerning this clone itself: Mismatch with germline at one junction end may stem from a read error. The chain joins TRBV27 to TRBJ1-5, with D uncertain. The CDR3 is made up of 14 amino acids. CDR1 MNHEY and CDR2 SMNVEV come from the germline V gene (reference sequence). CDR3 DNA: TGTACCAGCAGTTTAACCTTGGGCGTTCAGCCCCAGCATTTT. It codes for CTSSLTLGVQPQHF.

This clone showed up just once. CDR3 sequence reads: CASSLGAEAFF. The CDR3 DNA sequence: TGTGCCAGCAGCTTAGGCGCTGAAGCTTTCTTT. V usage is TRBV13 and J usage is TRBJ1-1; D is unresolved. This CDR3 region has 11 residues. Trimming pared 0 bases from V and 6 bases from J, leaving 2 bases between. Germline CDR1 and CDR2: PRHDT and FYEKMQ (reference sequence).

The chain employs TRBV14 and TRBJ2-7, with TRBD2 identical over 14 bases. Germline V lookup: CDR1 SGHDN, CDR2 FVKESK. The junction had 3 bases not matched to a gene; V was cut back by 5 bases and J by 3 bases. The CDR3 is 15 amino acids. CDR3: CASSGTSGRGYEQYF. The CDR3 DNA is TGTGCCAGCAGCGGGACTAGCGGGAGAGGCTACGAGCAGTACTTC.